This T cell receptor (beta chain) was observed in a study of CD8 T cells in ankylosing spondylitis. Findings and limits, study-wide: Matched ankylosing spondylitis synovial fluid reportedly contained a significantly enriched population of disease-linked clones. One TCR beta motif, made up of under ten highly homologous variants, appeared characteristic of ankylosing spondylitis blood. Disease-associated clones were CD8+ and fairly uncommon in peripheral blood. Both synovial fluid and blood in reactive arthritis had previously been reported to carry some motif variants.

This CDR3 has 14 residues. Unmatched junction bases numbered 7, after V lost 5 bases and J lost 4 bases. CDR1 is SGDLS and CDR2 is YYNGEE in the germline V gene. There are a few counts of this clonotype. Its target is unknown. Using quantitative 5'-RACE with molecular barcodes, the authors made TCR beta libraries. TCRdb used MiXCR to reprocess the 5' RACE reads, holding one entry per CDR3 protein. This sample carries more than 600,000 distinct CDR3 sequences, roughly 19% of them seen once, and the ten largest clones take around 20%. The sequence came from a male donor with ankylosing spondylitis. The chain employs TRBV9 and TRBJ2-3; TRBD1 aligns across 7 bases. The specimen sequenced was blood, either unsorted or a sorted T cell fraction (not recorded which). For the CDR3, the DNA is TGTGCCAGCAGTACGACAGGGTCCGCAGATACGCAGTATTTT. Protein product: CASSTTGSADTQYF.